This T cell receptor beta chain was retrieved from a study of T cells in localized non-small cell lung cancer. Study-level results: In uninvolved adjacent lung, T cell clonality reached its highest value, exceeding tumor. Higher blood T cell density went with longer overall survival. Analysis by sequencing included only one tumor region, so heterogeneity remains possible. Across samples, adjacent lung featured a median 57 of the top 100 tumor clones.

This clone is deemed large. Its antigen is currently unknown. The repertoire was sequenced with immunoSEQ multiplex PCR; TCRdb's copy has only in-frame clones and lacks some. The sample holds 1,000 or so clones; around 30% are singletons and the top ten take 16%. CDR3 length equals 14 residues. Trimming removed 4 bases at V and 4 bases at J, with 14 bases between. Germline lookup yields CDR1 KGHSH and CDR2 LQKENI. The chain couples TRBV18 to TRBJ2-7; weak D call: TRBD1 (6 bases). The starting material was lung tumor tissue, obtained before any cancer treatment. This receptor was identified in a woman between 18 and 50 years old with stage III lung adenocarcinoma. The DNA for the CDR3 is TGTGCCAGCTCACAAGCCGGGACAACTTACGAGCAGTACTTC. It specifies CASSQAGTTYEQYF.